Each of the 2 T cell receptor beta chains below was sequenced from the same sample in a study of blood T cell repertoires in COVID-19. Sequencing was performed with immunoSEQ multiplex PCR; in TCRdb, only in-frame clones are kept and a portion is missing. The sample has some 78,000 clones, 70% to 90% seen once. The sample consisted of peripheral blood. Every receptor here comes from a man in his 70s with active or convalescent COVID-19.

The rearrangement joins TRBV5-5 to TRBJ2-1; TRBD1 matches 8 bases. This CDR3 comprises 17 residues. From germline, CDR1 is SGHKS and CDR2 YYEKEE (reference sequence). V gave up 0 bases and J gave up 6 bases; unmatched junction bases: 11. The DNA for the CDR3 is TGTGCCAGCAGCTTGGCCCAGGGGGCGGATATGGGCAATGAGCAGTTCTTC. Translation: CASSLAQGADMGNEQFF. The full variable domain, its missing parts supplied by reference TRBV5-5 and TRBJ2-1, is DAGVTQSPTHLIKTRGQQVTLRCSPISGHKSVSWYQQVLGQGPQFIFQYYEKEERGRGNFPDRFSARQFPNYSSELNVNALLLGDSALYLCASSLAQGADMGNEQFFGPGTRLTVL.

This clone was detected only once. The chain is built from TRBV10-3 and TRBJ2-7; 7 bases align to TRBD1. CDR1 and CDR2 from the germline V gene are ENHRY and SYGVKD. The CDR3 consists of 12 residues. Trimming removed 5 bases from V and 12 bases from J; junction bases left unmatched: 10. As DNA, the CDR3 is TGTGCCATCAGTCAAATTGACAGGGAAGCGTACTTC. This gives the protein CAISQIDREAYF.